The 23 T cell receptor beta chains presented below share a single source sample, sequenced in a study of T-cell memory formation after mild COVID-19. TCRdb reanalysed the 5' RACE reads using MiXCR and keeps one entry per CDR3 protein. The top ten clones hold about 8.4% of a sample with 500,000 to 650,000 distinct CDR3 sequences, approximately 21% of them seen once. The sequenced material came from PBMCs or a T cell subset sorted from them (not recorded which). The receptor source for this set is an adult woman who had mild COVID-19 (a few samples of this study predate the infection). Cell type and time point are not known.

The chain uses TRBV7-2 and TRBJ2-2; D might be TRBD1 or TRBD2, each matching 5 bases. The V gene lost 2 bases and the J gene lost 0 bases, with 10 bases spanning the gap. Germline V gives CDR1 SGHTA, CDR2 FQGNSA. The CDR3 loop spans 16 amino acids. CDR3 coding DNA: TGTGCCAGCAGCTTACTTGGGGGAGCGAACACCGGGGAGCTGTTTTTT. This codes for CASSLLGGANTGELFF.

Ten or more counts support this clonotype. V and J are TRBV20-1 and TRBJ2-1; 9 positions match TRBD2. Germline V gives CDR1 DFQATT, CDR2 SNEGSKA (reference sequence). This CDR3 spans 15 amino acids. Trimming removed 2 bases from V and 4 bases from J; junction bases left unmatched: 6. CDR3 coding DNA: TGCAGTGCTAGAACTGGCGGGGGGGCTTACAATGAGCAGTTCTTC. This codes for CSARTGGGAYNEQFF.

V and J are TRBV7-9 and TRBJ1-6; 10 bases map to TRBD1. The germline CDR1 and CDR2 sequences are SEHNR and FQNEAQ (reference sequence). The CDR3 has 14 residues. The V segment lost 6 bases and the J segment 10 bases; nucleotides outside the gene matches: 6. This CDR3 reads CASRRGQGWSPLHF. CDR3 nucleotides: TGTGCCAGCAGGCGGGGACAGGGGTGGTCACCCCTCCACTTT. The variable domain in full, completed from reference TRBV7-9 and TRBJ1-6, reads DTGVSQNPRHKITKRGQNVTFRCDPISEHNRLYWYRQTLGQGPEFLTYFQNEAQLEKSRLLSDRFSAERPKGSFSTLEIQRTEQGDSAMYLCASRRGQGWSPLHFGNGTRLTVT.

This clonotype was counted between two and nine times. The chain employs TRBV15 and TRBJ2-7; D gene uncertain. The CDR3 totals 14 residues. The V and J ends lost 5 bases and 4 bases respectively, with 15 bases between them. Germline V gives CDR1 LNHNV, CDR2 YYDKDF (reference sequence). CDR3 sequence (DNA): TGTGCCACCAGCTTAAGGTTCCGGGTGTACGAGCAGTACTTC. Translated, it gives CATSLRFRVYEQYF.

CDR3 residues: CSAGTGNYEVGNEQFF. The CDR3, as DNA: TGCAGCGCAGGGACAGGGAATTATGAAGTAGGGAATGAGCAGTTCTTC. This chain links TRBV29-1 with TRBJ2-1; 9 bases align to TRBD1. This CDR3 contains 16 residues. After removal of 7 bases from V and 7 bases from J, the junction contained 17 bases not matched to a gene. The germline CDR1 and CDR2 sequences are SQVTM and ANQGSEA.

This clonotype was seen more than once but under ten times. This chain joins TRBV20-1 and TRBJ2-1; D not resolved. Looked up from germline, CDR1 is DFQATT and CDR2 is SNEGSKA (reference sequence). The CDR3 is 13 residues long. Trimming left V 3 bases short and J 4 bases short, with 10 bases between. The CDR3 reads CSARRHKYNEQFF. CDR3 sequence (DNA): TGCAGTGCTAGGAGGCATAAGTACAATGAGCAGTTCTTC.

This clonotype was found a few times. The CDR3 reads CASSPPPRRNEQFF. CDR3 coding DNA: TGTGCCAGCTCACCACCCCCGCGGAGGAATGAGCAGTTCTTC. V and J are TRBV18 and TRBJ2-1; D perhaps matches TRBD2 (5 bases). Germline values: CDR1 KGHSH, CDR2 LQKENI. CDR3 length equals 14 residues. V was shortened by 0 bases and J by 7 bases, with 10 bases between the two germline ends.

CDR3 amino acids: CAISESGVGTAREQYF. The DNA of the CDR3 is TGTGCCATCAGTGAGTCCGGTGTGGGGACAGCACGCGAGCAGTACTTC. The rearrangement uses TRBV10-3 and TRBJ2-7, with 7 bases fitting TRBD1. V gave up 0 bases and J gave up 6 bases; unmatched junction bases: 11. Germline V gives CDR1 ENHRY, CDR2 SYGVKD. CDR3 length: 16 amino acids.

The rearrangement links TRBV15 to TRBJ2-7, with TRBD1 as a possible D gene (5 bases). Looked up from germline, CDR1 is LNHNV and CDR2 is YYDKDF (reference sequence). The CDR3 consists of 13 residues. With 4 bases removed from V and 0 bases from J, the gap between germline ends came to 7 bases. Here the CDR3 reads CATSNRNSYEQYF. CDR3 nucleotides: TGTGCCACCAGCAACAGGAACTCCTACGAGCAGTACTTC.

In nucleotides, the CDR3 is TGTGCCAGCAGGCCTGCTCACACTGAAGCTTTCTTT. Translated: CASRPAHTEAFF. The rearrangement uses TRBV12-3 or TRBV12-4 and TRBJ1-1; no clear D gene. V was clipped by 6 bases and J by 3 bases, with 8 bases between them. This CDR3 has 12 amino acids.

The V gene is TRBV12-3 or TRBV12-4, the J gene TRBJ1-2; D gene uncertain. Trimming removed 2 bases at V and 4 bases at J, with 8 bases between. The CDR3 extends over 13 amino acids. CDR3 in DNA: TGTGCCAGCAGTTTAACACACGGCTATGGCTACACCTTC. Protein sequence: CASSLTHGYGYTF.

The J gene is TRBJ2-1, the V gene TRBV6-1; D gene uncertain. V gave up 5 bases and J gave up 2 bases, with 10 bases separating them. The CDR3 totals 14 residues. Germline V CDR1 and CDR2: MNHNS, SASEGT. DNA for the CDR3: TGTGCCAGCAGTTTACAATGGGCCTACAATGAGCAGTTCTTC. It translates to CASSLQWAYNEQFF.

CDR3 bases: TGTGCCACCAGCACTAGACACGGAAACACAGATACGCAGTATTTT. This encodes CATSTRHGNTDTQYF. The chain couples TRBV15 to TRBJ2-3; no clear D gene. The CDR3 consists of 15 residues. Looked up from germline, CDR1 is LNHNV and CDR2 is YYDKDF (reference sequence). Deletions cut 4 bases from V and 2 bases from J, with 13 bases between. Drawing the rest from reference TRBV15 and TRBJ2-3, the complete variable domain is DAMVIQNPRYQVTQFGKPVTLSCSQTLNHNVMYWYQQKSSQAPKLLFHYYDKDFNNEADTPDNFQSRRPNTSFCFLDIRSPGLGDTAMYLCATSTRHGNTDTQYFGPGTRLTVL.

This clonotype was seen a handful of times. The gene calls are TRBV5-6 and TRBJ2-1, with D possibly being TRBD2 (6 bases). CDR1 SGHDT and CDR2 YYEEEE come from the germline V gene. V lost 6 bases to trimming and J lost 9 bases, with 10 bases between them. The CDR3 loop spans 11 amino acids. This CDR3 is CASKTEGEQFF. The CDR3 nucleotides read TGTGCCAGCAAGACGGAGGGTGAGCAGTTCTTC.

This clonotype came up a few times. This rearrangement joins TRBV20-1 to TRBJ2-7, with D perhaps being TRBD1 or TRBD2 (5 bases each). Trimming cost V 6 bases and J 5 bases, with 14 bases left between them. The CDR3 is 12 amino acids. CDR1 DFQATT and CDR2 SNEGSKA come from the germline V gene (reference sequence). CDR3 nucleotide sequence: TGCAGTGCAGAACTCGGGGCGAACGAGCAGTACTTC. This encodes CSAELGANEQYF.

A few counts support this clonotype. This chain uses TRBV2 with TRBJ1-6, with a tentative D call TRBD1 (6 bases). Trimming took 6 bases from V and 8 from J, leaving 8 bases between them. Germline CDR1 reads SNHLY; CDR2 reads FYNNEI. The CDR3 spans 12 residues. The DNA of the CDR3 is TGTGCCAGCAGGAGACAGGATTCACCCCTCCACTTT. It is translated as CASRRQDSPLHF.

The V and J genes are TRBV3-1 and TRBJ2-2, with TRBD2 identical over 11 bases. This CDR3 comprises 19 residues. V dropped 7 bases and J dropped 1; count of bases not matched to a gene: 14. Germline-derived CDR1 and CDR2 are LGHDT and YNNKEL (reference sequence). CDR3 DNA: TGTGCCAGCATGCCCCTACCCGGGACTAGCGGATTGAACACCGGGGAGCTGTTTTTT. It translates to CASMPLPGTSGLNTGELFF.

As DNA, the CDR3 is TGTGCCAGCAGTTTATCGGACAGACTTAATTCACCCCTCCACTTT. Amino acids: CASSLSDRLNSPLHF. The V gene is TRBV27, the J gene TRBJ1-6; a possible D gene is TRBD1 (6 bases). This CDR3 has 15 residues. Germline V lookup: CDR1 MNHEY, CDR2 SMNVEV (reference sequence). Trimming stripped 0 bases from V and 6 bases from J, with 9 bases between.

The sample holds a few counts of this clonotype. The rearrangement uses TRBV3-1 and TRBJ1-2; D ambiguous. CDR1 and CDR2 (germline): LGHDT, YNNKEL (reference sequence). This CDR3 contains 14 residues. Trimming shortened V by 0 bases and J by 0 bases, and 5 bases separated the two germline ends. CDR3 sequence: CASSQESTNYGYTF. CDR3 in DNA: TGTGCCAGCAGCCAAGAGTCAACTAACTATGGCTACACCTTC.

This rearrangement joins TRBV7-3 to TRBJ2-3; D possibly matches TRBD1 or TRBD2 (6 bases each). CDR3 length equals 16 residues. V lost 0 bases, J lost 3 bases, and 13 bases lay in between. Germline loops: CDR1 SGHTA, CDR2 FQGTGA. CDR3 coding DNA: TGTGCCAGCAGCTTAACCGGGGGCTTTAAGACAGATACGCAGTATTTT. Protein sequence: CASSLTGGFKTDTQYF.

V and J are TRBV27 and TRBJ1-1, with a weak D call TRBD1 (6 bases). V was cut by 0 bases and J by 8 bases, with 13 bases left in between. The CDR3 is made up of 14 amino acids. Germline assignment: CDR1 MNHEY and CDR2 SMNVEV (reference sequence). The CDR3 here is CASSLSWQGPEAFF. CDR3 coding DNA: TGTGCCAGCAGTTTATCCTGGCAGGGGCCCGAAGCTTTCTTT.

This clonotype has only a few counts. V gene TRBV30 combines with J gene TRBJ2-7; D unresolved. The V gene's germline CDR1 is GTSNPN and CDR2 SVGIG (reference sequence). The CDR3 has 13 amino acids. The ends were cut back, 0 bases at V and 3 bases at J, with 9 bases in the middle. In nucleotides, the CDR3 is TGTGCCTGGAGTGTGATGGACGTCTACGAGCAGTACTTC. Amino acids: CAWSVMDVYEQYF. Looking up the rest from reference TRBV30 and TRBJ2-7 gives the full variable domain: SQTIHQWPATLVQPVGSPLSLECTVEGTSNPNLYWYRQAAGRGLQLLFYSVGIGQISSEVPQNLSASRPQDRQFILSSKKLLLSDSGFYLCAWSVMDVYEQYFGPGTRLTVT.

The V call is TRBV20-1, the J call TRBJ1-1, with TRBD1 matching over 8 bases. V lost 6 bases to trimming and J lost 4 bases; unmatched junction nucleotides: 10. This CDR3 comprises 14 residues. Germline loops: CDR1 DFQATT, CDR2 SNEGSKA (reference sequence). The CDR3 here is CSARALTGGTEAFF. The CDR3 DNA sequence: TGCAGTGCCCGCGCACTCACAGGGGGCACTGAAGCTTTCTTT.